The subject of this entry is one T cell receptor beta chain. The sample is drawn from a study of blood T cell repertoires in COVID-19. Study-wide background: Samples came from the United States, Italy and Spain, spanning acute and convalescent COVID-19. Sample material is recorded as cDNA or gDNA derived from T cells, B-cell-depleted T cells, or PBMCs.

The CDR3 has 16 residues. J gave up 2 bases and V 2 bases, and 4 bases lay outside the gene matches. Germline CDR1 is LNHDA and CDR2 is SQIVND (reference sequence). Original methodology: Amplification from reference gene primers served as the basis for estimated nucleated cell counts. Libraries were prepared by immunoSEQ multiplex PCR; TCRdb keeps only in-frame clonotypes and omits some of them. The V and J calls and the clone size are those of that table, but D and trimming were determined from the DNA. The sample records under 200,000 clones, 80% to 85% being singletons. The chain recombines TRBV19 with TRBJ2-2, with 8 bases aligning to TRBD1. The sequence came from a young man with active or convalescent COVID-19. The material sequenced was peripheral blood. This chain's CDR3 is CASSIQGAINTGELFF. In nucleotides, the CDR3 is TGTGCCAGTAGTATACAGGGGGCGATCAACACCGGGGAGCTGTTTTTT.